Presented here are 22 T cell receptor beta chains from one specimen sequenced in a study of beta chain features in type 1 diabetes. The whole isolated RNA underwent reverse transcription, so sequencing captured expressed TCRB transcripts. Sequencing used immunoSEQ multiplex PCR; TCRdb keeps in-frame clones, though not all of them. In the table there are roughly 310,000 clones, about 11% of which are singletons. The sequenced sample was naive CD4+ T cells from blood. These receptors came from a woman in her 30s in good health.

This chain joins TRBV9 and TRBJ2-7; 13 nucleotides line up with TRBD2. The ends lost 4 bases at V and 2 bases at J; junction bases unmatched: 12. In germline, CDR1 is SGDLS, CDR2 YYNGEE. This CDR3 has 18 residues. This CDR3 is CASSSTGTSGTKTYEQYF. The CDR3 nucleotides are TGTGCCAGCAGCAGCACCGGGACTAGCGGGACCAAAACCTACGAGCAGTACTTC.

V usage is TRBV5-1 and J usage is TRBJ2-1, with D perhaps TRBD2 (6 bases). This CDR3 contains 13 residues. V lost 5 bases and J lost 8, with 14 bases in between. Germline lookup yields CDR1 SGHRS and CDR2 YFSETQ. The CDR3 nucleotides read TGCGCCAGCAGAATAGCCGGGAGCGATGAGCAGTTCTTC. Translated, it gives CASRIAGSDEQFF.

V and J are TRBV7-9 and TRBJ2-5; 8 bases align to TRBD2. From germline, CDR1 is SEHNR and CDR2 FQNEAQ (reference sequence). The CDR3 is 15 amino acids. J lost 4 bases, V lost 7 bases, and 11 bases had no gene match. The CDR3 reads CASTAWGLETETQYF. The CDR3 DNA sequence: TGTGCCAGCACCGCCTGGGGACTAGAGACAGAGACCCAGTACTTC.

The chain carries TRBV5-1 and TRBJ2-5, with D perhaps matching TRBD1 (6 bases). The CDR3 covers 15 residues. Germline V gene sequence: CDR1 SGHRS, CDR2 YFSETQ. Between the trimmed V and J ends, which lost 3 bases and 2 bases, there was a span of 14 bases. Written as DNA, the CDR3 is TGCGCCAGCAGCTCCCAGGGGCTGCTACAAGAGACCCAGTACTTC. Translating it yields CASSSQGLLQETQYF.

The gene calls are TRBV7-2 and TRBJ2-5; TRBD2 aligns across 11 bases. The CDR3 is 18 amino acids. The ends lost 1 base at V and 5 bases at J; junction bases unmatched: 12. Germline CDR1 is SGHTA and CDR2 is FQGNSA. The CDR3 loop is CASSLGGVAGGPRETQYF. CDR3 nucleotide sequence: TGTGCCAGCAGCTTAGGTGGCGTAGCGGGAGGGCCTCGGGAGACCCAGTACTTC.

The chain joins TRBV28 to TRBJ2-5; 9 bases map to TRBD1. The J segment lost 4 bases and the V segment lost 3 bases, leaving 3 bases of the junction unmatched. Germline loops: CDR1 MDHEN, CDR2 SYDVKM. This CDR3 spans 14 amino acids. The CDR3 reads CASSFGQGRETQYF. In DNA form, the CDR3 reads TGTGCCAGCAGTTTCGGACAGGGGCGAGAGACCCAGTACTTC.

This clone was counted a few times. DNA for the CDR3: TGTGCCAGCAGCCAAGTAGGTCAACAGGGCAATGGCTACACCTTC. This sequence encodes CASSQVGQQGNGYTF. V gene TRBV4-2 combines with J gene TRBJ1-2, with D perhaps matching TRBD1 (6 bases). From germline, CDR1 is LGHNA and CDR2 YNFKEQ. V dropped 1 base and J dropped 6 bases, with 15 bases sitting between them. CDR3 size: 15 residues.

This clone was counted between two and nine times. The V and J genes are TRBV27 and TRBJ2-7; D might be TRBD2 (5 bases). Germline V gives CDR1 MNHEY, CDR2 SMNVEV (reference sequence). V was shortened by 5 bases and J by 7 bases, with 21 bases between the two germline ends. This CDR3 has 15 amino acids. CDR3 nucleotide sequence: TGTGCCAGCAGTATCCCGGGATTTGCTTCGGGGGAGCAGTACTTC. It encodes CASSIPGFASGEQYF.

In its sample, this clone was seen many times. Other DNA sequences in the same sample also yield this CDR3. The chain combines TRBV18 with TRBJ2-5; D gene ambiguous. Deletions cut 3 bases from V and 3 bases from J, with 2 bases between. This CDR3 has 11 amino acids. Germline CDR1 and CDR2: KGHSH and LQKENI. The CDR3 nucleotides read TGTGCCAGCTCACCCGAAGAGACCCAGTACTTC. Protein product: CASSPEETQYF.

The CDR3 region is CASSFNQGWADTQYF. DNA for the CDR3: TGTGCCAGCAGCTTTAATCAGGGATGGGCAGATACGCAGTATTTT. This chain links TRBV7-6 with TRBJ2-3; a possible D gene is TRBD1 (5 bases). The CDR3 is made up of 15 amino acids. V was clipped by 3 bases and J by 4 bases, with 14 bases between them. Germline V gives CDR1 SGHVS, CDR2 FNYEAQ.

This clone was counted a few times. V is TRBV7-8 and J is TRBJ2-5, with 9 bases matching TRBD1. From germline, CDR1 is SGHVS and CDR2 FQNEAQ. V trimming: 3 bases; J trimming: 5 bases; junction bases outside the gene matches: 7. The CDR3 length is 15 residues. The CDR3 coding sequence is TGTGCCAGCAGCTTTAACAGGGGGCAGGGGGAGACCCAGTACTTC. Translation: CASSFNRGQGETQYF. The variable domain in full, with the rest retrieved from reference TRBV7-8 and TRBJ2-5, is GAGVSQSPRYKVAKRGQDVALRCDPISGHVSLFWYQQALGQGPEFLTYFQNEAQLDKSGLPSDRFFAERPEGSVSTLKIQRTQQEDSAVYLCASSFNRGQGETQYFGPGTRLLVL.

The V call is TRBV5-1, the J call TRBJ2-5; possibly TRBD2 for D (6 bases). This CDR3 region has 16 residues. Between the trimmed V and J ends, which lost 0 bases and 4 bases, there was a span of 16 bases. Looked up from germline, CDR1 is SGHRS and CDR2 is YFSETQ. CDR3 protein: CASSLDKPREAETQYF. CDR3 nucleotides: TGCGCCAGCAGCTTGGATAAGCCGAGGGAGGCAGAGACCCAGTACTTC.

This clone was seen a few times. The DNA for the CDR3 is TGTGCCACCGGGACAGGCTCTGGAAACACCATATATTTT. Its translation: CATGTGSGNTIYF. The gene calls are TRBV6-6 and TRBJ1-3, with 8 bases aligning to TRBD1. Germline CDR1 and CDR2: MNHNY and SVGAGI (reference sequence). The CDR3 is 13 residues long. V was clipped by 10 bases and J by 0 bases; unmatched bases: 2.

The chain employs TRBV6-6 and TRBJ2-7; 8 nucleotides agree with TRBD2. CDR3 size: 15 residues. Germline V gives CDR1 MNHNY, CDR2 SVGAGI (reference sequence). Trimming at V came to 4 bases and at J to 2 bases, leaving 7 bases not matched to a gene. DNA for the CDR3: TGTGCCAGCAGTTGGGGCACTAGCGGAACCTACGAGCAGTACTTC. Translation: CASSWGTSGTYEQYF.

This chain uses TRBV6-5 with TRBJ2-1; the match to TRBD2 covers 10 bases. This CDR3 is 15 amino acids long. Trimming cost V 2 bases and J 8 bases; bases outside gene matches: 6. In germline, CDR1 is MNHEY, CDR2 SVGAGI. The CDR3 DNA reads TGTGCCAGCAGTTACACGGTAGCGGGAGGTCATGAGCAGTTCTTC. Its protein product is CASSYTVAGGHEQFF.

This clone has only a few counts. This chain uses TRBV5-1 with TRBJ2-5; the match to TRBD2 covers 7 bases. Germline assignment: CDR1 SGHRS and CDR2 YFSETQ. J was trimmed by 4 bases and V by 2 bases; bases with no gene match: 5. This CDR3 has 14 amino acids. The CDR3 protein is CASSFRLAAETQYF. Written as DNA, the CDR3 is TGCGCCAGCAGCTTTCGACTAGCTGCAGAGACCCAGTACTTC. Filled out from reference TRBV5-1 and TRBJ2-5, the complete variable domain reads KAGVTQTPRYLIKTRGQQVTLSCSPISGHRSVSWYQQTPGQGLQFLFEYFSETQRNKGNFPGRFSGRQFSNSRSEMNVSTLELGDSALYLCASSFRLAAETQYFGPGTRLLVL.

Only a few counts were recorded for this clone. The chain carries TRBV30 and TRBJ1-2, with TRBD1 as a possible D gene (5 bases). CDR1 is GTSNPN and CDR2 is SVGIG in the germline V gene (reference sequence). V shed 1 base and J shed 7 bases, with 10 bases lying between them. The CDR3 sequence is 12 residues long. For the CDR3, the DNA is TGTGCCTGGAGTGAAGGGGTTCCTGGCTACACCTTC. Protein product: CAWSEGVPGYTF.

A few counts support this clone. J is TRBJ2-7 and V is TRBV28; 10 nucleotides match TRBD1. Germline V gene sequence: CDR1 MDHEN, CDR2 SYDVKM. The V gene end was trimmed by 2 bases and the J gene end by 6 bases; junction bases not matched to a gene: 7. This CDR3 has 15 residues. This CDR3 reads CASSLVGTGVFEQYF. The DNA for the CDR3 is TGTGCCAGCAGTTTAGTAGGGACAGGGGTATTCGAGCAGTACTTC. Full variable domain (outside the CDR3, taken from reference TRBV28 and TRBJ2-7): DVKVTQSSRYLVKRTGEKVFLECVQDMDHENMFWYRQDPGLGLRLIYFSYDVKMKEKGDIPEGYSVSREKKERFSLILESASTNQTSMYLCASSLVGTGVFEQYFGPGTRLTVT.

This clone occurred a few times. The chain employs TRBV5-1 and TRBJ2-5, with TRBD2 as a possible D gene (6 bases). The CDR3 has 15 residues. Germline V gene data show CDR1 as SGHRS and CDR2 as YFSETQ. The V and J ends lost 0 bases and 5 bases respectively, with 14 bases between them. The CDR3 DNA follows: TGCGCCAGCAGCTTGGACGGGAGTACGCGGGAGACCCAGTACTTC. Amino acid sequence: CASSLDGSTRETQYF.

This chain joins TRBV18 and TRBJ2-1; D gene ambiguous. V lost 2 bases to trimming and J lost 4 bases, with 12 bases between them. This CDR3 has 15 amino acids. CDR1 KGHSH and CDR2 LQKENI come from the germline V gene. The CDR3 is CASSPVTGSYNEQFF. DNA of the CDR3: TGTGCCAGCTCACCAGTGACGGGTTCGTACAATGAGCAGTTCTTC.

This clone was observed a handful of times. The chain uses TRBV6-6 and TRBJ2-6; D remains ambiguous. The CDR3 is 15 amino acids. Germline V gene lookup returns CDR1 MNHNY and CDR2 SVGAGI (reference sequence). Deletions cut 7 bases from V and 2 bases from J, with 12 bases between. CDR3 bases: TGTGCCAGCACCCCAGCGCCTGCTGGGGCCAACGTCCTGACTTTC. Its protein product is CASTPAPAGANVLTF.

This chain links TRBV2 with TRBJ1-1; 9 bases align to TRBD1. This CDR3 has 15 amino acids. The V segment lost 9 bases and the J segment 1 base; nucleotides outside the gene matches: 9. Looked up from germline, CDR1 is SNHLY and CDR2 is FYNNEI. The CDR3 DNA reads TGTGCCAGGGGACAGGGACAGGCCGAGAACACTGAAGCTTTCTTT. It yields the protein CARGQGQAENTEAFF. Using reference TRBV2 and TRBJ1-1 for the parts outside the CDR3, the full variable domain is EPEVTQTPSHQVTQMGQEVILRCVPISNHLYFYWYRQILGQKVEFLVSFYNNEISEKSEIFDDQFSVERPDGSNFTLKIRSTKLEDSAMYFCARGQGQAENTEAFFGQGTRLTVV.